Below are 10 T cell receptor beta chains sequenced from a single sample in a study of control samples from healthy donors and cancer patients. The data were produced by immunoSEQ multiplex PCR, yet TCRdb's version contains in-frame clones alone and is incomplete. The sample contains over 100,000 clones, over 80% of which appear only once. The sequencing sample was made of blood. Source of these receptors: a woman aged 50 to 60 in good health.

The rearrangement joins TRBV29-1 to TRBJ1-2, with a tentative D call TRBD1 (6 bases). The CDR3 length is 12 residues. The V gene's germline CDR1 is SQVTM and CDR2 ANQGSEA. Trimming removed 6 bases from V and 6 bases from J, with 14 bases in between. For the CDR3, the DNA is TGCAGCGTCGGAGACAGGATCAATGGCTACACCTTC. Protein: CSVGDRINGYTF.

V is TRBV28 and J is TRBJ1-2; D not resolved. Deletions cut 4 bases from V and 3 bases from J, with 15 bases between. Germline CDR1 reads MDHEN; CDR2 reads SYDVKM. The CDR3 has 15 amino acids. CDR3 DNA sequence: TGTGCCAGCAGTTCCATATTCGGGAGGGACTATGGCTACACCTTC. Encoded protein: CASSSIFGRDYGYTF.

This chain joins TRBV11-2 and TRBJ1-6; the D is unclear. CDR1 SGHAT and CDR2 FQNNGV come from the germline V gene. This CDR3 comprises 16 residues. V was clipped by 2 bases and J by 5 bases, with 13 bases between them. CDR3 sequence reads: CASSLLFETDNSPLHF. The CDR3 nucleotides are TGTGCCAGCAGCTTATTATTTGAGACGGATAATTCACCCCTCCACTTT.

The V and J genes are TRBV3-1 (or the pseudogene TRBV3-2) and TRBJ2-5, with 9 bases aligning to TRBD1. The CDR3 length is 18 residues. CDR1 and CDR2 (germline): LGHDT, YNNKEL (reference sequence). With 2 bases clipped from V and 4 bases from J, the junction kept 14 bases outside the gene matches. For the CDR3, the DNA is TGTGCCAGCAGCCAATCCTGGGACAGGGTTTTAGAGGGAGAGACCCAGTACTTC. Its translation: CASSQSWDRVLEGETQYF.

The chain has TRBV6-5 and TRBJ2-7, with D unresolved. CDR1 is MNHEY and CDR2 is SVGAGI in the germline V gene. The CDR3 spans 14 residues. V gave up 6 bases and J gave up 2 bases, with 14 bases separating them. CDR3: CASRALATAYEQYF. The DNA for the CDR3 is TGTGCCAGCAGGGCACTGGCGACCGCCTACGAGCAGTACTTC.

The gene calls are TRBV29-1 and TRBJ2-3, with TRBD1 identical over 8 bases. With 5 bases clipped from V and 2 bases from J, the junction kept 6 bases outside the gene matches. Germline assignment: CDR1 SQVTM and CDR2 ANQGSEA. This CDR3 region has 14 residues. The CDR3 DNA reads as TGCAGCGTTTCCGGGACAGGCCACACAGATACGCAGTATTTT. Protein: CSVSGTGHTDTQYF.

The chain combines TRBV30 with TRBJ2-1; the match to TRBD2 covers 11 bases. With 3 bases clipped from V and 10 bases from J, the junction kept 11 bases outside the gene matches. This CDR3 spans 15 amino acids. The germline gives CDR1 GTSNPN, CDR2 SVGIG (reference sequence). In nucleotides, the CDR3 is TGTGCCTGGAGCCCATGGATTAGCGGGAGGGGAGAGCAGTTCTTC. It specifies CAWSPWISGRGEQFF.

This chain uses TRBV10-3 with TRBJ1-6; 8 bases map to TRBD1. Trimming cost V 3 bases and J 10 bases; bases outside gene matches: 8. Germline CDR1 and CDR2: ENHRY and SYGVKD. This CDR3 contains 15 residues. CDR3 nucleotide sequence: TGTGCCATCAGTGAATACGGGACAGGAGGATCACCCCTCCACTTT. This gives the protein CAISEYGTGGSPLHF.

The chain combines TRBV18 with TRBJ1-1; TRBD1 is a possible D gene (6 bases). Trimming pared 2 bases from V and 4 bases from J, leaving 8 bases between. Germline-derived CDR1 and CDR2 are KGHSH and LQKENI. The CDR3 has 13 amino acids. The DNA of the CDR3 is TGTGCCAGCTCACCAGTAGGGGGCACTGAAGCTTTCTTT. It yields the protein CASSPVGGTEAFF.

The chain is built from TRBV29-1 and TRBJ2-1; D is perhaps TRBD2 (5 bases). Germline assignment: CDR1 SQVTM and CDR2 ANQGSEA. The CDR3 is 12 residues long. Deletions cut 5 bases from V and 6 bases from J, with 11 bases between. The CDR3 nucleotides read TGCAGCGTTTTGCGTGAGGGCAATGAGCAGTTCTTC. Protein product: CSVLREGNEQFF.